This T cell receptor (beta chain) was documented in a study of cytomegalovirus exposure and HLA in healthy donors. This clone has only a few counts. Clones were sequenced by immunoSEQ multiplex PCR, and TCRdb holds only the in-frame ones, with some missing. This sample yields 100,000 to 150,000 clones, of which roughly nine tenths are seen a single time; around 1.1% belongs to the top ten. The CDR3 is 15 amino acids. V shed 4 bases, J shed 5 bases, and the junction held 8 bases outside the gene matches. Germline assignment: CDR1 MNHEY and CDR2 SMNVEV (reference sequence). This clonotype was obtained from a woman under 30 in good health and CMV-seronegative. Sequencing was performed on PBMCs. This chain uses TRBV27 with TRBJ1-2; 9 nucleotides match TRBD1. CDR3 coding DNA: TGTGCCAGCAGTTCGAACAGGGGGCACTTATATGGCTACACCTTC. Encoded protein: CASSSNRGHLYGYTF.